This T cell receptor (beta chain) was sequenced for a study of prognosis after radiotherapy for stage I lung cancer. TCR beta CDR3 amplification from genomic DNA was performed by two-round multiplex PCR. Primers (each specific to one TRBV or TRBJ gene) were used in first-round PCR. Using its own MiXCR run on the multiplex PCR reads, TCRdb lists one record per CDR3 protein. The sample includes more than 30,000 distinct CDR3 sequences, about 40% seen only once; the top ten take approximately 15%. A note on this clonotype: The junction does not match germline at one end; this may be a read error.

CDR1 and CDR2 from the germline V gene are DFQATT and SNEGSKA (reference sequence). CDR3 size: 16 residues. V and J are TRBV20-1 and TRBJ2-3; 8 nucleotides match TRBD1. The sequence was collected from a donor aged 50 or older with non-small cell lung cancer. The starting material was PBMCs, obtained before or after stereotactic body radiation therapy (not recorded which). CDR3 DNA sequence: TGCAGTGCCAGATATCCCGGGACAGGCGACACATATACGCAGTATTTT. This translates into CSARYPGTGDTYTQYF.